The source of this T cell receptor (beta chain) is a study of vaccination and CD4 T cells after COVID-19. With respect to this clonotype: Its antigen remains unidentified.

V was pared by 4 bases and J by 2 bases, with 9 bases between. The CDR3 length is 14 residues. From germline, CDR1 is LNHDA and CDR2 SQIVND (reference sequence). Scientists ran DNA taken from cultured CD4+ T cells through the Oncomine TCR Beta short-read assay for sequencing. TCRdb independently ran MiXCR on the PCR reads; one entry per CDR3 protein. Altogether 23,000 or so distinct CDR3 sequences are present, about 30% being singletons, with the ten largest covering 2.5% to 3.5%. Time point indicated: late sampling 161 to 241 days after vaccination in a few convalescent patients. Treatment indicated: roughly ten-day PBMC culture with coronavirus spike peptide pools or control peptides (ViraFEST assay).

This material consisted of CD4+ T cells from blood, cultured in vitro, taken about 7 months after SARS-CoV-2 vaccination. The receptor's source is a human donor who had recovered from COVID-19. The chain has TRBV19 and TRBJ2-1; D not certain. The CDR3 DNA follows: TGTGCCAGTAGTACCCGCCTAGCCTACAATGAGCAGTTCTTC. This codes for CASSTRLAYNEQFF.